This T cell receptor beta chain was documented in a study of T cell repertoires in cytomegalovirus infection. As for the study in general: Public TCR beta signatures marked donors with CMV infection and the matching HLA.

Each CDR3 protein gets one entry after TCRdb re-called the reads with MiXCR. The data contain around 550,000 distinct CDR3 sequences, less than 30% of them singletons. Study findings and constraints: Carriage of CMV together with the relevant HLA was identifiable through cumulative public TCR beta family frequency.

On this clonotype: Its antigen is currently unknown.

The CDR3 is 14 amino acids. Trimming removed 6 bases from V and 1 base from J, with 12 bases in between. The germline V gene has CDR1 SQVTM and CDR2 ANQGSEA. The chain joins TRBV29-1 to TRBJ2-2; D may match TRBD1 or TRBD2 (5 bases each). The sequencing sample was made of PBMCs. This clonotype was sampled from a human donor in good health (CMV status not recorded). Some clones in this sample may be carry-over from other donors' samples. CDR3 in DNA: TGCAGCGTGAACCGGGACGGGAACACCGGGGAGCTGTTTTTT. The encoded protein is CSVNRDGNTGELFF.